These 6 T cell receptor beta chains share one sample of origin, sequenced in a study of long-term antiretroviral therapy in people with HIV. This was the immunoSEQ v3.0 assay at survey level. The table came from immunoSEQ multiplex PCR; TCRdb's copy has only in-frame clones and leaves some out. The table has 30,000 to 40,000 clones, roughly four fifths seen once. The material was unsorted PBMCs, obtained 0.4 years before starting antiretroviral therapy. Source of these receptors: a man younger than 35 with HIV.

A note on this clone: This is likely an artifact of a read error, given a far larger clone one base away. The V and J genes are TRBV5-4 and TRBJ2-7; TRBD2 is a possible D gene (6 bases). CDR3 length equals 16 residues. Germline V gene lookup returns CDR1 SGHNT and CDR2 YYREEE (reference sequence). The germline V and J ends were trimmed by 4 bases and 6 bases, with 23 bases remaining between them. The CDR3: CASSQDGVGRGGEQYF. The DNA for the CDR3 is TGTGCCAGCAGCCAAGACGGGGTCGGGAGAGGCGGCGAGCAGTACTTC.

CDR3 DNA sequence: TGTGCCAGCAGCTCCCCTAGCGGGAGTTCGATCGGGGAGCTGTTTTTT. It codes for CASSSPSGSSIGELFF. V and J are TRBV5-5 and TRBJ2-2, with 10 positions matching TRBD2. This CDR3 comprises 16 residues. CDR1 and CDR2 from the germline V gene are SGHKS and YYEKEE (reference sequence). With 3 bases clipped from V and 7 bases from J, the junction kept 9 bases outside the gene matches.

The chain joins TRBV2 to TRBJ1-1, with 7 nucleotides matching TRBD1. Germline V gene sequence: CDR1 SNHLY, CDR2 FYNNEI. The CDR3 spans 14 residues. Trimming at V came to 5 bases and at J to 4 bases, leaving 7 bases not matched to a gene. As DNA, the CDR3 is TGTGCCAGCAGTCTCCCCAGGGGGGCCACTGAAGCTTTCTTT. Translation: CASSLPRGATEAFF.

The rearrangement links TRBV6-1 to TRBJ2-5; weak D call: TRBD2 (5 bases). Germline CDR1 and CDR2: MNHNS and SASEGT. V was clipped by 6 bases and J by 5 bases, with 10 bases between them. This CDR3 has 12 residues. The CDR3, as DNA: TGTGCCAGCAGGGGAGACGGGGAGACCCAGTACTTC. Encoded protein: CASRGDGETQYF.

This clone appeared a few times. This rearrangement joins TRBV6-6 to TRBJ1-2; tentatively, D is TRBD1 (6 bases). The CDR3 totals 13 residues. Germline V CDR1 and CDR2: MNHNY, SVGAGI (reference sequence). Deletions cut 0 bases from V and 8 bases from J, with 10 bases between. The CDR3 sequence: CASSYSTGRGYTF. The DNA of the CDR3 is TGTGCCAGCAGTTACTCCACAGGGAGAGGCTACACCTTC.

V and J are TRBV27 and TRBJ2-7, with TRBD1 identical over 9 bases. The CDR3 contains 13 residues. Trimming at V came to 5 bases and at J to 3 bases, leaving 2 bases not matched to a gene. Germline assignment: CDR1 MNHEY and CDR2 SMNVEV (reference sequence). The CDR3 sequence: CASSRDRDYEQYF. In nucleotides, the CDR3 is TGTGCCAGCAGTAGGGACAGGGACTACGAGCAGTACTTC.